Shown below are 5 T cell receptor beta chains from a single sample sequenced in a study of T cells in localized non-small cell lung cancer. Produced via immunoSEQ multiplex PCR; TCRdb's table is partial and in-frame only. The table records some 56,000 clones, 75% to 90% of them present only once. Source: peripheral blood, taken before any cancer treatment. The receptors derive from a woman aged 35 to 75 with stage I lung adenocarcinoma.

V is TRBV7-2 and J is TRBJ2-5; 10 nucleotides align to TRBD1. V trimming: 5 bases; J trimming: 5 bases; junction bases outside the gene matches: 5. The CDR3 totals 14 residues. Germline lookup yields CDR1 SGHTA and CDR2 FQGNSA. The CDR3 nucleotides are TGTGCCAGCAGCCTGACAGGGGGCTTGGAGACCCAGTACTTC. This translates into CASSLTGGLETQYF.

The genes are TRBV6-6 and TRBJ2-4; D may match TRBD1 or TRBD2 (5 bases each). The length of the CDR3 is 15 residues. V lost 5 bases and J lost 3, with 14 bases in between. Germline-derived CDR1 and CDR2 are MNHNY and SVGAGI (reference sequence). CDR3 sequence (DNA): TGTGCCAGCAGTCCGACAGTGGCGGGCAAAAACATTCAGTACTTC. It specifies CASSPTVAGKNIQYF.

The V gene is TRBV7-9, the J gene TRBJ2-3; D possibly matches TRBD1 or TRBD2 (5 bases each). The V end was cut by 3 bases, the J end by 6 bases, with 13 bases between. Germline V CDR1 and CDR2: SEHNR, FQNEAQ (reference sequence). The CDR3 sequence is 14 residues long. The CDR3 bases are TGTGCCAGCAGCTTTGCGTCCGGGGCCGATACGCAGTATTTT. This sequence encodes CASSFASGADTQYF.

This chain uses TRBV19 with TRBJ2-1; tentatively, D is TRBD1 or TRBD2 (5 bases each). V shed 5 bases and J shed 2 bases, with 10 bases lying between them. Germline CDR1 and CDR2: LNHDA and SQIVND (reference sequence). This CDR3 comprises 14 residues. The CDR3 DNA sequence: TGTGCCAGTAGTCGGGACCGCACCTACAATGAGCAGTTCTTC. Encoded protein: CASSRDRTYNEQFF.

The V call is TRBV7-9, the J call TRBJ2-7; 11 nucleotides line up with TRBD2. V was pared by 6 bases and J by 5 bases, with 9 bases of the junction left unmatched. CDR3 length: 15 residues. Germline V gives CDR1 SEHNR, CDR2 FQNEAQ (reference sequence). The CDR3 DNA reads as TGTGCCAGCAGTATTAGCGGGGGGGCCGCTGACGAGCAGTACTTC. It encodes CASSISGGAADEQYF.